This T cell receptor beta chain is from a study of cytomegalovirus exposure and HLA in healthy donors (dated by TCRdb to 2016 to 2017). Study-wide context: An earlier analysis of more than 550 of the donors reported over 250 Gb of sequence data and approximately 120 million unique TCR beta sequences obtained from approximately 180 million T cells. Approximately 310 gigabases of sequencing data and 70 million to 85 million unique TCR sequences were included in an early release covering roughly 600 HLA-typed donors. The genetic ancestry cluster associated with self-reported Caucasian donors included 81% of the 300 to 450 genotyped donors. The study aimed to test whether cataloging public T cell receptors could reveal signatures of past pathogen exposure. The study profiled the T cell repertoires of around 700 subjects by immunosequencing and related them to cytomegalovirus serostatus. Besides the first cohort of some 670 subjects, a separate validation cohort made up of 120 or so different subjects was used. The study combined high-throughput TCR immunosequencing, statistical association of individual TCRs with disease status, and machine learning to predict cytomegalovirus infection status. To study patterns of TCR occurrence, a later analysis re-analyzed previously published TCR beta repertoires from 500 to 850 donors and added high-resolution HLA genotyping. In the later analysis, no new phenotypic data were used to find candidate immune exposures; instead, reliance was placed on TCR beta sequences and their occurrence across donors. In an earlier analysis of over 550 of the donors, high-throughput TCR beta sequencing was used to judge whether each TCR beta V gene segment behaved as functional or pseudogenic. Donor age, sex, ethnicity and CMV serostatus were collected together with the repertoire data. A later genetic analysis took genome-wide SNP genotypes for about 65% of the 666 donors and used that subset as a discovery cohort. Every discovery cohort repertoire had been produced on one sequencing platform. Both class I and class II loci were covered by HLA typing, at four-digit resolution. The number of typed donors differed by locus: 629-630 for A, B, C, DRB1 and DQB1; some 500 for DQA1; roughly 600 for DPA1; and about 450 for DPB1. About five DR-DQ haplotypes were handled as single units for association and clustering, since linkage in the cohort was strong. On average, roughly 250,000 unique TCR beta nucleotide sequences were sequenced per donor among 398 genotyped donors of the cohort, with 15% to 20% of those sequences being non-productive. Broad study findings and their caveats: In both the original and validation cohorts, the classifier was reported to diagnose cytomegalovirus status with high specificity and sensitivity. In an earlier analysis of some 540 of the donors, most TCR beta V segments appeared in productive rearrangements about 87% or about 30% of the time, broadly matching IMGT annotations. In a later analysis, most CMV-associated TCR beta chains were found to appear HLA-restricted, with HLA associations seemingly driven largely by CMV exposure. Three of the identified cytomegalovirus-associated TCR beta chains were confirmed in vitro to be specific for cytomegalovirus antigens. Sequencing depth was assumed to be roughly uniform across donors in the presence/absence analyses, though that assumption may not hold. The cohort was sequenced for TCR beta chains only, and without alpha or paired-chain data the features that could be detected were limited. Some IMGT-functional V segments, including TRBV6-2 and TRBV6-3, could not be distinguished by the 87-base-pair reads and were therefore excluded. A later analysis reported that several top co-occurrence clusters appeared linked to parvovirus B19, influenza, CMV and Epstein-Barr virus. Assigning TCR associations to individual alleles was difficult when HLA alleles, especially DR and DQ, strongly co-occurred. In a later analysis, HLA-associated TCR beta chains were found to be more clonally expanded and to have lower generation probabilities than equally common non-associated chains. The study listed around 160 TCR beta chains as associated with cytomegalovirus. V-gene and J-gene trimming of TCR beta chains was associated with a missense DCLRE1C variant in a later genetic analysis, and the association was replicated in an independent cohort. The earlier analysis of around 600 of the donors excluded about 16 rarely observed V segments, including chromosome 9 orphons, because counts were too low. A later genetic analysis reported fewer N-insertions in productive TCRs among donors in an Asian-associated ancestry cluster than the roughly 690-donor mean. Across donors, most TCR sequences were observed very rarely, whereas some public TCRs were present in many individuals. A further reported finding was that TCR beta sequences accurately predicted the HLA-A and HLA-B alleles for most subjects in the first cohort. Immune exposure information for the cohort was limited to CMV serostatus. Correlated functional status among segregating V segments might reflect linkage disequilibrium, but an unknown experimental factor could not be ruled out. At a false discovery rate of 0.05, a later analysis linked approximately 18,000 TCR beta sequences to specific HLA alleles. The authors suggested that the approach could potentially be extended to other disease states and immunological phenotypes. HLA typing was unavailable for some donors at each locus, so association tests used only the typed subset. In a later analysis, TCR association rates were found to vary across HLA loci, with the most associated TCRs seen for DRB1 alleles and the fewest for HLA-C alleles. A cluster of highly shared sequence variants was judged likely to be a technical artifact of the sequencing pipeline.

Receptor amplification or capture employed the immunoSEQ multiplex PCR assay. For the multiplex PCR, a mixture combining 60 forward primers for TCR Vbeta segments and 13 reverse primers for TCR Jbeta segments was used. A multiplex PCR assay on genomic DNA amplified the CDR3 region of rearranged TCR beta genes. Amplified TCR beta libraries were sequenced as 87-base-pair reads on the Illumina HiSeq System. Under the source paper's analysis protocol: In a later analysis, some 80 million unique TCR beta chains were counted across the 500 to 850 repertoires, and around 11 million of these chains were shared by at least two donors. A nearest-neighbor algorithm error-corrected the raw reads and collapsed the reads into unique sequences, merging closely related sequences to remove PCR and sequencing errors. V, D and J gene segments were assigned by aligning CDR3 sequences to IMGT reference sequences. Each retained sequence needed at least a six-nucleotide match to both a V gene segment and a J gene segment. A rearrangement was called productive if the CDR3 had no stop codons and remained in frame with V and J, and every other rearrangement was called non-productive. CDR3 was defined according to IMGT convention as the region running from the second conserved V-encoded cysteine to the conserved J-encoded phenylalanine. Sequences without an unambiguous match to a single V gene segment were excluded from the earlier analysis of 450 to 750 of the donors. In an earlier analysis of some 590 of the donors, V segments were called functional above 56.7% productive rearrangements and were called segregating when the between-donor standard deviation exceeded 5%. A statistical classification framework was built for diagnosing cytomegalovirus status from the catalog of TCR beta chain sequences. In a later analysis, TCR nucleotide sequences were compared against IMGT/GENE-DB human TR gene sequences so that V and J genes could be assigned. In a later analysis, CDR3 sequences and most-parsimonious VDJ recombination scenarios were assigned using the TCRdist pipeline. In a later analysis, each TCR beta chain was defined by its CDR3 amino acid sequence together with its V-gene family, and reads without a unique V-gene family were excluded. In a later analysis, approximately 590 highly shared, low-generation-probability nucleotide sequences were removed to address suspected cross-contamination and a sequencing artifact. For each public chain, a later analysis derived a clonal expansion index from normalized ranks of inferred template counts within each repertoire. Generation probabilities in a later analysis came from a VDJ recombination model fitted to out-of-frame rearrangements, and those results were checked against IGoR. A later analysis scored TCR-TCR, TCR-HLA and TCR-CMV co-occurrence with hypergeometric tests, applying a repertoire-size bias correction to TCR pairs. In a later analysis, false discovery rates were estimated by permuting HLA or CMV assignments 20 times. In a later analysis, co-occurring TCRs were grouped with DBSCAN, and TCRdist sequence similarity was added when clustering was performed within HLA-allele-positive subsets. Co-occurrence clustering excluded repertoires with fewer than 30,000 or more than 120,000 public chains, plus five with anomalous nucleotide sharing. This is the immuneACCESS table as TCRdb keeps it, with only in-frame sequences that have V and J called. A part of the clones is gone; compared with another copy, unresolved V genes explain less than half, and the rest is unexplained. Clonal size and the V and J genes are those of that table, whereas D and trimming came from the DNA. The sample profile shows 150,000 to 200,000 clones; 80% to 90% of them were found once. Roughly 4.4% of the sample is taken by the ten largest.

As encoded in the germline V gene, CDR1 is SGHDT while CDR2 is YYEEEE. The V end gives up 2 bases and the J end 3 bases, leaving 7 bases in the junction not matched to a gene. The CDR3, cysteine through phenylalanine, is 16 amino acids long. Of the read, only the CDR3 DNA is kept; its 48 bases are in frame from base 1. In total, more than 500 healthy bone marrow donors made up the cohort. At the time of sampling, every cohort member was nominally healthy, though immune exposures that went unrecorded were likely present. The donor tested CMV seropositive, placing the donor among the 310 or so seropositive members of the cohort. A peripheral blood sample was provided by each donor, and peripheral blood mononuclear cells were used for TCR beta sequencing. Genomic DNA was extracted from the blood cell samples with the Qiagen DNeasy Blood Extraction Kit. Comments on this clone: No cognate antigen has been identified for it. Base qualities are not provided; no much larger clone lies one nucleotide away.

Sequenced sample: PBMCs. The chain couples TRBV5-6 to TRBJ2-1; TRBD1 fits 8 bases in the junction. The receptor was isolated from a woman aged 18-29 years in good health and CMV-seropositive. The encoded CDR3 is CASSFWGQEIYNEQFF. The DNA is TGTGCCAGCAGCTTTTGGGGACAGGAGATCTACAATGAGCAGTTCTTC.